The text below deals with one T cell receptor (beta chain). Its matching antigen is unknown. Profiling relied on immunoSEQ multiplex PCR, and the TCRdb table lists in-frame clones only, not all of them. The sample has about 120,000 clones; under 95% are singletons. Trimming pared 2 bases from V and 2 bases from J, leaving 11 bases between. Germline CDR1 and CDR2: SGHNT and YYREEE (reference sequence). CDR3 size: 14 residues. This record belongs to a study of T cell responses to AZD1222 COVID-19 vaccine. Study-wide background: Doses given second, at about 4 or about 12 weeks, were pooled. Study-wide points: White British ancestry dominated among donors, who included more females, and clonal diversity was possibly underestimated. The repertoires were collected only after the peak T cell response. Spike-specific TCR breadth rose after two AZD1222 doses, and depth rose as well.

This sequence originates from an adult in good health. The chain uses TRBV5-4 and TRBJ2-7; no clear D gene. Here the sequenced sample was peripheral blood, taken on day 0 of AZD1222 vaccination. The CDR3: CASSFEERPYEQYF. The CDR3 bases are TGTGCCAGCAGCTTCGAAGAGCGCCCCTACGAGCAGTACTTC.